The present T cell receptor (beta chain) was sequenced within a study of OX40 agonist ivuxolimab in advanced cancers. Looking at the study overall: Prior anti-PD-1, anti-PD-L1 or anti-CTLA-4 therapy did not bar entry, and less than 50% had some.

Trimming cost V 7 bases and J 0 bases, with 10 bases left between them. The CDR3 is made up of 15 amino acids. Germline CDR1 and CDR2: MNHEY and SMNVEV (reference sequence). The protocol was immunoSEQ multiplex PCR, while the TCRdb copy is restricted to in-frame clones and leaves out a portion. The table records about 44,000 clones, about 87% of them present only once. The sample was CD4+ or CD8+ T cells sorted from blood, taken in a trial of the OX40 agonist ivuxolimab. This chain uses TRBV27 with TRBJ2-6; D not certain. The TCR comes from an adult with an advanced solid tumor such as melanoma, head and neck, liver or kidney cancer. The DNA for the CDR3 is TGTGCCAGCACCCTAGTTCACTCTGGGGCCAACGTCCTGACTTTC. It yields the protein CASTLVHSGANVLTF.